The next 2 T cell receptor beta chains were all read from a single sample in a study of early T cells in non-severe SARS-CoV-2 infection. TCRdb used MiXCR to reprocess the 5' RACE reads, holding one entry per CDR3 protein. The table includes 85,000 to 100,000 distinct CDR3 sequences, approximately 16% detected once. This specimen was whole blood, taken at baseline. Receptor source: an adult who was a healthcare worker with PCR-confirmed SARS-CoV-2 infection or an uninfected control (not recorded which).

This clonotype has only a few counts. The chain has TRBV20-1 and TRBJ2-5; the D gene is possibly TRBD1 (6 bases). Germline assignment: CDR1 DFQATT and CDR2 SNEGSKA (reference sequence). The CDR3 totals 16 residues. V lost 3 bases and J lost 1, with 18 bases in between. CDR3 loop: CSARDSYTGTQETQYF. The DNA of the CDR3 is TGCAGTGCTAGGGACAGCTACACGGGTACCCAAGAGACCCAGTACTTC.

The sample holds a few counts of this clonotype. The genes are TRBV20-1 and TRBJ2-7; 10 bases line up with TRBD2. This CDR3 is 13 amino acids long. Per germline, CDR1 DFQATT and CDR2 SNEGSKA (reference sequence). V trimming: 5 bases; J trimming: 4 bases; junction bases outside the gene matches: 5. The CDR3 region has the DNA TGCAGTGCTTCCGGGACTAGCGAGTACGAGCAGTACTTC. Translation gives CSASGTSEYEQYF.